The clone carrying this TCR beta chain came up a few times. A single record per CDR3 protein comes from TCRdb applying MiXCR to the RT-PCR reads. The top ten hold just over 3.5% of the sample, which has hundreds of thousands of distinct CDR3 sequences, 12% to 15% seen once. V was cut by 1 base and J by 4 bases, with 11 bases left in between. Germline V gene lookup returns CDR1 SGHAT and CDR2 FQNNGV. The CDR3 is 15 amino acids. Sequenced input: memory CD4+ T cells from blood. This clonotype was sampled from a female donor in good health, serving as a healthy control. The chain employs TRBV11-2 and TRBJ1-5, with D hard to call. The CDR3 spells CASSLVPQANQPQHF. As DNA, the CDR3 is TGTGCCAGCAGCTTAGTACCGCAGGCAAATCAGCCCCAGCATTTT.